The 5 T cell receptor beta chains listed next were all sequenced from one sample in a study of early T cells in non-severe SARS-CoV-2 infection. TCRdb called the 5' RACE reads again in MiXCR, with one record for every CDR3 protein. This sample has 25,000 to 30,000 distinct CDR3 sequences, with about 4.7% found just once. Specimen: whole blood. The receptors were gathered from an adult who was a healthcare worker with PCR-confirmed SARS-CoV-2 infection or an uninfected control (not recorded which).

This clonotype is medium-sized in the sample. The chain is built from TRBV5-1 and TRBJ1-2, with D perhaps matching TRBD1 (5 bases). V was cut by 3 bases and J by 5 bases, with 11 bases left in between. CDR1 is SGHRS and CDR2 is YFSETQ in the germline V gene. This CDR3 spans 13 amino acids. CDR3 bases: TGCGCCAGCAGCTCGGAAGGACAATATGGCTACACCTTC. The encoded protein is CASSSEGQYGYTF.

In this sample, this clonotype turned up many times. CDR3 sequence (DNA): TGTGCCAGCAGGCCCCCCGCAGGGGGTATAACCAAAAACATTCAGTACTTC. This sequence encodes CASRPPAGGITKNIQYF. The V call is TRBV2, the J call TRBJ2-4, with 7 bases lining up with TRBD1. CDR1 is SNHLY, CDR2 FYNNEI, per germline. The CDR3 runs to 17 residues. J lost 2 bases, V lost 6 bases, and 13 bases had no gene match.

This clonotype was counted ten times or more. The chain carries TRBV5-5 and TRBJ2-5, with D hard to call. Germline CDR1 reads SGHKS; CDR2 reads YYEKEE (reference sequence). V was shortened by 0 bases and J by 0 bases, with 12 bases between the two germline ends. The CDR3 loop spans 16 amino acids. CDR3: CASSLGHLIYQETQYF. In nucleotides, the CDR3 is TGTGCCAGCAGCTTGGGACATTTGATCTACCAAGAGACCCAGTACTTC. Filled out from reference TRBV5-5 and TRBJ2-5, the complete variable domain reads DAGVTQSPTHLIKTRGQQVTLRCSPISGHKSVSWYQQVLGQGPQFIFQYYEKEERGRGNFPDRFSARQFPNYSSELNVNALLLGDSALYLCASSLGHLIYQETQYFGPGTRLLVL.

The sample holds many counts of this clonotype. The V gene is TRBV5-1, the J gene TRBJ2-7; TRBD2 matches at 8 bases. V was pared by 0 bases and J by 2 bases, with 4 bases of the junction left unmatched. Germline CDR1 is SGHRS and CDR2 is YFSETQ. The CDR3 extends over 15 amino acids. DNA for the CDR3: TGCGCCAGCAGCTTGGCCGGGGGGGGCCCCTACGAGCAGTACTTC. It is translated as CASSLAGGGPYEQYF.

This clonotype was detected many times. The chain employs TRBV11-3 and TRBJ1-1, with D unresolved. Germline CDR1 reads SGHNT; CDR2 reads YENEEA. V lost 4 bases, J lost 8 bases, and 11 bases lay in between. The CDR3 is made up of 12 amino acids. The CDR3 loop reads CASSSGPREAFF. In nucleotides, the CDR3 is TGTGCCAGCAGCTCCGGACCAAGGGAAGCTTTCTTT.